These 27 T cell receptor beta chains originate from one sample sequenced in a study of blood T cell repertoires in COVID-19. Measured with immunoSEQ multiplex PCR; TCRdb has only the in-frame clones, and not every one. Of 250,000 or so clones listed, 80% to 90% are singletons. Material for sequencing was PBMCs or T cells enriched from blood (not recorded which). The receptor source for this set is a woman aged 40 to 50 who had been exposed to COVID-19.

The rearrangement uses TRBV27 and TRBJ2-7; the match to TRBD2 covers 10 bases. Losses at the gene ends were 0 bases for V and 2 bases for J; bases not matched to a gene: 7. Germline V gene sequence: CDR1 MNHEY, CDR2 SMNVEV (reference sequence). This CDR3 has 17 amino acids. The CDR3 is CASSLSWGTSGAYEQYF. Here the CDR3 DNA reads TGTGCCAGCAGTTTATCGTGGGGAACTAGCGGGGCCTACGAGCAGTACTTC.

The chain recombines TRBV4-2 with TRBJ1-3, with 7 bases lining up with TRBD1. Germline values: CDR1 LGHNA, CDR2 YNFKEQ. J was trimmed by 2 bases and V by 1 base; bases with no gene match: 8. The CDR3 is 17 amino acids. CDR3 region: CASSQASRQGTGNTIYF. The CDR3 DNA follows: TGTGCCAGCAGCCAAGCCAGCCGACAGGGAACTGGAAACACCATATATTTT.

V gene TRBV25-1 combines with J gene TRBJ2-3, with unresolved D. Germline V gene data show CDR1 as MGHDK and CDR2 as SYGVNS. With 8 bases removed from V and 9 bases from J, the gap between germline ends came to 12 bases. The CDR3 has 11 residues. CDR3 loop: CASGLGHTQYF. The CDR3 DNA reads TGTGCCAGCGGGCTTGGGCACACGCAGTATTTT.

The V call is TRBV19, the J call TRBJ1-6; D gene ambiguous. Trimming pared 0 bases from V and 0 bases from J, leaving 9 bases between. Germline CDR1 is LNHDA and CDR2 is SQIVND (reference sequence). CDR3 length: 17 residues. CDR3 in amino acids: CASSIDGKSSYNSPLHF. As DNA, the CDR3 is TGTGCCAGTAGTATAGATGGCAAATCCTCCTATAATTCACCCCTCCACTTT.

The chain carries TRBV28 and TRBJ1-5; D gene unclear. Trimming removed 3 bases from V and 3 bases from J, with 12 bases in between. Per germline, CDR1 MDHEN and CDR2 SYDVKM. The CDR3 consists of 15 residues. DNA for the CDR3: TGTGCCAGCAGTTTTTTCCAGGAAGACAATCAGCCCCAGCATTTT. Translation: CASSFFQEDNQPQHF.

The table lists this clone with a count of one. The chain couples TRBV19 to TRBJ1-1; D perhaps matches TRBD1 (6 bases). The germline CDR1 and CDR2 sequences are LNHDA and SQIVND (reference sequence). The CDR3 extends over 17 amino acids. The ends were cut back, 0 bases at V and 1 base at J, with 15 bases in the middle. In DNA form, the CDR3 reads TGTGCCAGTAGTATAGATCGCCGGATGACAGGGAACACTGAAGCTTTCTTT. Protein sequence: CASSIDRRMTGNTEAFF.

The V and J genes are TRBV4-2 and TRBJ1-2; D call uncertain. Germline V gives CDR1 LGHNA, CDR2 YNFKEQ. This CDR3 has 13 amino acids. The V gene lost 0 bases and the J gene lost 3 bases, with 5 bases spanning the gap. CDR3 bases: TGTGCCAGCAGCCAAGATGGAGACTATGGCTACACCTTC. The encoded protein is CASSQDGDYGYTF.

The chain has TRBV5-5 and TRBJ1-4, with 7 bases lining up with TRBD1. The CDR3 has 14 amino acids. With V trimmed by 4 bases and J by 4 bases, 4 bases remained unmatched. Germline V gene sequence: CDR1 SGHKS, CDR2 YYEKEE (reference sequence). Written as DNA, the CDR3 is TGTGCCAGCAGCCTGGGACAGATTAATGAAAAACTGTTTTTT. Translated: CASSLGQINEKLFF.

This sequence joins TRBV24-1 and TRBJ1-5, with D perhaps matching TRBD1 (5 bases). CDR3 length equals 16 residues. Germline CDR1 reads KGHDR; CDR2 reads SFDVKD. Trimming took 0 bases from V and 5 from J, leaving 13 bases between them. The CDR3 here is CATSDLQAGWDQPQHF. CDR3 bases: TGTGCCACCAGTGATTTGCAGGCAGGGTGGGATCAGCCCCAGCATTTT.

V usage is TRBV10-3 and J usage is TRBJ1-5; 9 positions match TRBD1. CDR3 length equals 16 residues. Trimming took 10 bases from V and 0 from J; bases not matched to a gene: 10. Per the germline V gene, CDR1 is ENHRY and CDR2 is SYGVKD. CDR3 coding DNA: TGTGCCACCAGACAGGGGGATCGACATAGCAATCAGCCCCAGCATTTT. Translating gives CATRQGDRHSNQPQHF.

The CDR3 DNA is TGCGCCAGCAGCTCGGGGACTGCCACAGATACGCAGTATTTT. Encoded protein: CASSSGTATDTQYF. This rearrangement joins TRBV5-1 to TRBJ2-3; tentatively, D is TRBD2 (6 bases). The CDR3 loop spans 14 amino acids. V was cut by 3 bases and J by 2 bases, with 10 bases left in between. Per the germline V gene, CDR1 is SGHRS and CDR2 is YFSETQ.

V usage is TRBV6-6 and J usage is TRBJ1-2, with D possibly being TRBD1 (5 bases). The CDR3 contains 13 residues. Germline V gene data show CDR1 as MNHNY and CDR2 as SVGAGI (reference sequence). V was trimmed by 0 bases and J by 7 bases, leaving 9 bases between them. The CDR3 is CASSYSGGSGYTF. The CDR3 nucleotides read TGTGCCAGCAGTTACTCGGGGGGGAGTGGCTACACCTTC.

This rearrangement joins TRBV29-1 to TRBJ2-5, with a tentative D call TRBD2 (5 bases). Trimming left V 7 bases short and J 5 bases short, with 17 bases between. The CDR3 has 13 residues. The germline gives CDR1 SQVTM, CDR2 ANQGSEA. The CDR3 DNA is TGCAGCGCTATCGAGGGCCCGGGGGAGACCCAGTACTTC. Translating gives CSAIEGPGETQYF.

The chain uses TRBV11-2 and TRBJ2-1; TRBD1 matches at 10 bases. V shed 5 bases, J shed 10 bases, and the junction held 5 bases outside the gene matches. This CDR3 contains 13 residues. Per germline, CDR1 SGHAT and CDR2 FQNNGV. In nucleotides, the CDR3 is TGTGCCAGCAGCCAAGACAGGGGGCGGGAGCAGTTCTTC. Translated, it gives CASSQDRGREQFF.

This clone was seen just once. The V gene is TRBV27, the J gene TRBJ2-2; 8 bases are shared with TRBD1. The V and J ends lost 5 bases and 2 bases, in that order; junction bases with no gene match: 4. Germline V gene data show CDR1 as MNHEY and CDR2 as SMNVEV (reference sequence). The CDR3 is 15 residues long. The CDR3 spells CASSLQGANTGELFF. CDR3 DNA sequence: TGTGCCAGCAGTCTCCAGGGGGCAAACACCGGGGAGCTGTTTTTT.

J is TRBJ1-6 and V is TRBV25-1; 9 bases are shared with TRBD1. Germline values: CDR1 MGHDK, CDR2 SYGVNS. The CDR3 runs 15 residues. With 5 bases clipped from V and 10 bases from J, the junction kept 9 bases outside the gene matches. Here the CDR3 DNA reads TGTGCCAGCAGTCCACCGACAGGGGGAAAGTCACCCCTCCACTTT. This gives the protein CASSPPTGGKSPLHF.

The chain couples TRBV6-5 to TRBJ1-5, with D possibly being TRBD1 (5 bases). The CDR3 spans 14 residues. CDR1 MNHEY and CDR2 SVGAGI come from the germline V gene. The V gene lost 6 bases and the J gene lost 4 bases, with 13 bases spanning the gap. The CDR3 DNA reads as TGTGCCAGCAGCCCCCTGACAGAAAATCAGCCCCAGCATTTT. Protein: CASSPLTENQPQHF.

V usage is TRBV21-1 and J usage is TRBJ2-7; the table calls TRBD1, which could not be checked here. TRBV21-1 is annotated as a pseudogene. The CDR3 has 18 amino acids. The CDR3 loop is CASSNSGTRTGVSYEQYV. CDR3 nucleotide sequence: TGTGCCAGCAGCAATTCGGGGACTCGGACAGGGGTTTCCTACGAGCAGTACGTC.

CDR3 loop: CASSLPAGYGYTF. CDR3 DNA: TGTGCCAGCAGCTTACCTGCGGGTTATGGCTACACCTTC. The chain joins TRBV7-9 to TRBJ1-2; unclear D gene. There are 13 residues in the CDR3. Per germline, CDR1 SEHNR and CDR2 FQNEAQ (reference sequence). V lost 2 bases and J lost 5, with 9 bases in between.

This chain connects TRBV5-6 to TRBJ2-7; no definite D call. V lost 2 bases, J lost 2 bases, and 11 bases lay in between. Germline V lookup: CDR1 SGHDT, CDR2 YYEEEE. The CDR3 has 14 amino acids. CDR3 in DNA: TGTGCCAGCAGCTTCGGTTCTTTCACCTACGAGCAGTACTTC. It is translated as CASSFGSFTYEQYF.

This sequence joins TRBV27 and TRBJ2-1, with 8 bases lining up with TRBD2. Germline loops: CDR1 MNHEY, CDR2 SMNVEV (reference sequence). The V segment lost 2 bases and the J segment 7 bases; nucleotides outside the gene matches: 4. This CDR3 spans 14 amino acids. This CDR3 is CASSLGQRGNEQFF. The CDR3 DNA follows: TGTGCCAGCAGTTTAGGGCAGCGGGGGAATGAGCAGTTCTTC.

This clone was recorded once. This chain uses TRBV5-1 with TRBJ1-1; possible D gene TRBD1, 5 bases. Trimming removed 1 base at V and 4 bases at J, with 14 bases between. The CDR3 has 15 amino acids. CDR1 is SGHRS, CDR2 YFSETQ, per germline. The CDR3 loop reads CASSLPLAGGTEAFF. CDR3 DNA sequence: TGCGCCAGCAGCTTGCCCCTCGCGGGGGGCACTGAAGCTTTCTTT.

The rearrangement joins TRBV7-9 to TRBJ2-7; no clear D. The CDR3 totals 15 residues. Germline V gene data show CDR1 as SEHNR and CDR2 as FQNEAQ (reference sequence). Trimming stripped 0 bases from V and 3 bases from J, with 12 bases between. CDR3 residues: CASSLAQQSIYEQYV. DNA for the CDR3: TGTGCCAGCAGCTTAGCGCAACAGTCTATCTACGAGCAGTACGTC.

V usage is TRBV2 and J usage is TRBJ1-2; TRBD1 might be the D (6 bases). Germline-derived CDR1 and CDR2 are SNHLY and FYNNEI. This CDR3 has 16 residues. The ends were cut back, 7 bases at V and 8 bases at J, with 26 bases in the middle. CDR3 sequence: CASTPTRDIQQRGYTF. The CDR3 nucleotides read TGTGCCAGCACACCCACCCGGGACATCCAACAGCGGGGCTACACCTTC.

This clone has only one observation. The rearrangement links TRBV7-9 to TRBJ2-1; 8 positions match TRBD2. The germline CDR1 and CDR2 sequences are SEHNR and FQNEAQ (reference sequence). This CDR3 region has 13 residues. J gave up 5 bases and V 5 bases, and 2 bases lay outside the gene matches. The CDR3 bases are TGTGCCAGCAGCACACTAGCGGACAATGAGCAGTTCTTC. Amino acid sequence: CASSTLADNEQFF.

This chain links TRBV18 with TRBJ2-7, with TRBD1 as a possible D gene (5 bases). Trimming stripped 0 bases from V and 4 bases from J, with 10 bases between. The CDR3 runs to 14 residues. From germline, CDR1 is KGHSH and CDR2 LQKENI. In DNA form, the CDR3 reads TGTGCCAGCTCACCACCAGGGGCGCGTTACGAGCAGTACTTC. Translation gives CASSPPGARYEQYF.

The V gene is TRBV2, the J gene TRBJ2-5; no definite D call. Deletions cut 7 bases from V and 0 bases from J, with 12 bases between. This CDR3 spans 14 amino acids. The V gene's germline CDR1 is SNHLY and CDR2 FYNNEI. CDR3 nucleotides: TGTGCCAGCATCATCCAGAGGTACCAAGAGACCCAGTACTTC. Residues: CASIIQRYQETQYF.